In its sample, the clone carrying this TCR beta chain was seen many times. Its target is unknown. The CDR3 totals 15 residues. V gave up 5 bases and J gave up 3 bases; unmatched junction bases: 9. Germline-derived CDR1 and CDR2 are MDHEN and SYDVKM. These data come from a study of T cells in Graves' hyperthyroidism and ophthalmopathy. Study-level results: Separating ophthalmopathy from stable hyperthyroidism was achieved by a 13 V-J model.

RNA transcripts provided the source from which TCR beta CDR3 regions were amplified. Initially, a first-round RT-PCR of the TCR CDR3 employed the HTBI primer set. TCRdb re-derived calls from the multiplex PCR reads in MiXCR, one entry per CDR3 protein. The sample holds fewer than 600,000 distinct CDR3 sequences, 11% to 15% seen once. Sequencing was performed on blood. The chain uses TRBV28 and TRBJ1-2; 7 nucleotides match TRBD1. The clonotype was recovered from a woman in her thirties or forties with Graves' hyperthyroidism. DNA of the CDR3: TGTGCCAGCAGTCGAGGGACAGTGACCCACTATGGCTACACCTTC. Residues: CASSRGTVTHYGYTF.